This TCR beta chain was identified in a study of blood T cells in healthy people across ages. PCR was performed a second time for about 6 to 12 cycles using a sample-barcoded 5' primer and a J-beta primer mix. TCRdb itself ran the 5' RACE reads through MiXCR, one entry per CDR3 protein. In the table there are 1.5 million to 2 million distinct CDR3 sequences, about two fifths of which are singletons. Germline V gene sequence: CDR1 LGHNA, CDR2 YSLEER. The CDR3 sequence is 14 residues long. Unmatched junction bases numbered 5, after V lost 7 bases and J lost 0 bases. The V gene is TRBV4-3, the J gene TRBJ2-7; 8 bases agree with TRBD2. This sequence originates from a human donor in good health. Sequenced: blood. The CDR3 DNA sequence: TGCGCCAGCAAGACTAGCGTAAGCTCCTACGAGCAGTACTTC. Its translation is CASKTSVSSYEQYF.